This entry is about one T cell receptor beta chain. Germline values: CDR1 LGHNA, CDR2 YSLEER. This CDR3 spans 15 amino acids. The V end lost 3 bases, the J end lost 6 bases, and 16 bases lay between the germline ends. This sample is drawn from a study of technical replicates of blood from a few donors. Libraries were prepared by immunoSEQ multiplex PCR; TCRdb keeps only in-frame clonotypes and omits some of them. The sample consists of 65,000 to 85,000 clones, approximately 94% of them appearing once. The TCR comes from a human donor in good health. V is TRBV4-3 and J is TRBJ2-3, with D possibly matching TRBD1 (6 bases). Sequencing was carried out using T cells isolated from PBMCs. The CDR3 bases are TGCGCCAGCAGCCAGTCACAGGGTGCAATTGATACGCAGTATTTT. It yields the protein CASSQSQGAIDTQYF.